This TCR beta chain appears in the sequencing data of a study of OX40 agonist ivuxolimab in advanced cancers. CDR1 is LNHDA, CDR2 SQIVND, per germline (reference sequence). The germline V and J ends were trimmed by 4 bases and 1 base, with 14 bases remaining between them. The CDR3 sequence is 16 residues long. The table came from immunoSEQ multiplex PCR; TCRdb's copy has only in-frame clones and leaves some out. The sample carries approximately 54,000 clones, roughly 90% recorded once. The starting material was CD4+ or CD8+ T cells sorted from blood, obtained in a trial of the OX40 agonist ivuxolimab. V and J are TRBV19 and TRBJ1-5, with D perhaps TRBD1 (5 bases). The sequence was obtained from an adult with an advanced solid tumor such as melanoma, head and neck, liver or kidney cancer. As DNA, the CDR3 is TGTGCCAGTAGTACCTACGACGGGGGGAGCAATCAGCCCCAGCATTTT. This sequence encodes CASSTYDGGSNQPQHF.